This T cell receptor beta chain was obtained from a study of blood T cells in healthy people across ages. About this clonotype itself: The antigen is not known.

Primers used in a second PCR of about 6 to 11 cycles were a sample-barcoded 5' primer and a J-beta primer mix. A single record per CDR3 protein comes from TCRdb applying MiXCR to the 5' RACE reads. The sample lists under 750,000 distinct CDR3 sequences, less than 60% occurring once. Study-wide results and limits: Fewer expanded clones and more diversity marked long-lived versus aged donors. CMV status of donors was not determined, possibly confounding expanded clonotype changes.

Per sample, a minimum of 6.5 million PBMCs were isolated. This sequence was found in a man older than 75 in good health. Source material: blood.

The CDR3: CASSGETAGLEQYF. CDR3 sequence (DNA): TGTGCCAGCAGTGGGGAGACGGCGGGTCTGGAGCAGTACTTC. The chain links TRBV6-6 to TRBJ2-7; tentative D call: TRBD2 (5 bases). The CDR3 runs 14 residues. The V end was cut by 5 bases, the J end by 7 bases, with 18 bases between. CDR1 MNHNY and CDR2 SVGAGI come from the germline V gene (reference sequence).